This TCR beta chain is drawn from a study of blood T cell repertoires in COVID-19. The count of this clone is one. Produced via immunoSEQ multiplex PCR; TCRdb's table is partial and in-frame only. The data show approximately 31,000 clones, almost 90% seen once. The material sequenced was peripheral blood. The receptor's source is a man aged 60-69 years with active COVID-19.

CDR3 sequence: CASSITGGRQPQHF. DNA for the CDR3: TGTGCCAGTAGTATAACAGGGGGCCGGCAGCCCCAGCATTTT. This rearrangement joins TRBV19 to TRBJ1-5; 9 bases are a match to TRBD1. The germline V gene has CDR1 LNHDA and CDR2 SQIVND (reference sequence). The V segment lost 2 bases and the J segment 7 bases; nucleotides outside the gene matches: 3. This CDR3 is built from 14 residues.